The sequence of this TCR beta chain was determined in a study of regulatory T cells in long-lasting Graves disease. The overall study: Disease was considered persistent Graves' disease after over 5 years of antithyroid drugs (with positive TSH receptor antibodies). Whole-study findings and limits: Persistent cases favored TRBV28, TRBJ1-2 and TRBJ2-5.

The length of the CDR3 is 14 residues. Germline assignment: CDR1 WNHNN and CDR2 SYGVQD (reference sequence). The V and J ends lost 3 bases and 5 bases respectively, with 14 bases between them. According to the study, TCR beta libraries were built with iRepertoire HTBI primers and CDR3-region Arm-PCR. TCRdb reprocessed the multiplex PCR reads via MiXCR and lists one record per CDR3 protein. Seen here are about 660,000 distinct CDR3 sequences, about 30% observed once, and the top ten hold around 40%. Regarding time point: persistent/refractory GD, antithyroid drugs over 5 years with positive TRAb. PBMCs were the source of the RNA used for TCR sequencing. This clonotype was counted only a few times. What it recognizes is unknown.

The starting material was peripheral blood mononuclear cells (PBMCs), obtained when the disease was refractory, from a patient treated with antithyroid drugs. This TCR was recovered from a female donor with Graves disease. The rearrangement joins TRBV10-1 to TRBJ2-7; D is possibly TRBD2 (5 bases). CDR3 bases: TGCGCCAGCAGTGATCCGAAGGGAGCCGACGAGCAGTACTTC. This sequence encodes CASSDPKGADEQYF.